The sequence of this T cell receptor (beta chain) was determined in a study of CD8+ T cells in alopecia areata. Study-level findings and limits: Tissue-resident alphabeta T cells belonging to normal skin likewise get sequenced within scalp specimens.

As to this clone: Its antigen is not identified.

RNA, once extracted, was reverse transcribed into cDNA for use as the sequencing template. TCRdb's table, derived via immunoSEQ multiplex PCR, lists solely in-frame clones and lacks some. The data contain 35,000 to 50,000 clones, more than 90% of them singletons. Described treatment: oral pan-JAK inhibitor, 5-10 mg twice daily. V dropped 2 bases and J dropped 3; count of bases not matched to a gene: 5. This CDR3 is 15 amino acids long. Looked up from germline, CDR1 is SQVTM and CDR2 is ANQGSEA. The receptor was derived from a human donor with alopecia areata. The chain carries TRBV29-1 and TRBJ2-5; 11 nucleotides line up with TRBD2. This specimen consisted of CD8+ T cells sorted from blood, obtained at week 24, from a patient treated with tofacitinib. The CDR3 loop reads CSVERGLAEKETQYF. The CDR3 DNA follows: TGCAGCGTTGAACGGGGACTAGCGGAAAAAGAGACCCAGTACTTC.